This T cell receptor beta chain is drawn from a study of cytomegalovirus exposure and HLA in healthy donors. V shed 5 bases and J 0 bases; nucleotides not matched to a gene: 6. The CDR3 is 16 amino acids. From germline, CDR1 is SGDLS and CDR2 YYNGEE. Use of 60 Vbeta and 13 Jbeta primers characterized the PCR. Authors' data handling: In a later analysis, roughly 86 million unique TCR beta chains included roughly 11 million shared by two or more donors. Produced via immunoSEQ multiplex PCR; TCRdb's table is partial and in-frame only. That table is the source of V, J and clone size, and D and trimming were worked out from the DNA. The sample consists of more than 85,000 clones, 80% of them appearing once. Of note for this clone: As yet, its antigen is unknown.

Study-wide points: TCR beta chains numbering 164 were designated cytomegalovirus-associated.

The receptor's source is a man aged 30-40 years in good health and CMV-seropositive. The sequencing input was PBMCs. V is TRBV9 and J is TRBJ1-1, with 11 bases matching TRBD1. The CDR3 is CASRGTGGFMNTEAFF. The CDR3 bases are TGTGCCAGCAGGGGGACAGGGGGATTCATGAACACTGAAGCTTTCTTT.